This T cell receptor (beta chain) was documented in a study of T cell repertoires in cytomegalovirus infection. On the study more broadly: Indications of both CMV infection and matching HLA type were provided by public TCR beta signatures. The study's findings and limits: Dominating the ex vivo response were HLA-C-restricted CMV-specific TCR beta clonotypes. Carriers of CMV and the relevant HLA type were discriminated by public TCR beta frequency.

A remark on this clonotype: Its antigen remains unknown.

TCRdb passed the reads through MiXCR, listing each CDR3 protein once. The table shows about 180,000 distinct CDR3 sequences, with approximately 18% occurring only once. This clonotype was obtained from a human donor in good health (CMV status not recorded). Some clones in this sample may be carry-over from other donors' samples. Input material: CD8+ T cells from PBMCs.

In nucleotides, the CDR3 is TGTGCCAGCAGCTCTTCCGGAGCTAGCTACGAGCAGTACTTC. This gives the protein CASSSSGASYEQYF. The V gene is TRBV7-9, the J gene TRBJ2-7; no firm D call. Germline V gene lookup returns CDR1 SEHNR and CDR2 FQNEAQ (reference sequence). Trimming took 4 bases from V and 3 from J, leaving 13 bases between them. The CDR3 extends over 14 amino acids.